This is a list of T cell receptor beta chains from one sample in a study of blood T cell repertoires in COVID-19. TCRdb's table, derived via immunoSEQ multiplex PCR, lists solely in-frame clones and lacks some. Of a few hundred thousand clones in the sample, roughly 86% are singletons; the top ten hold roughly 9.8%. Material: peripheral blood. All receptors come from a man in his forties who had recovered from COVID-19. The CDR3 runs from the conserved cysteine through the conserved F or W. A D gene is named only where the DNA matches it firmly. The size of a clone is reported for some rows only, either as once, few or many, or as a class for expanded clones.

abundance	j_gene	v_gene	d_gene	CDR3aa	CDR3nt
once	TRBJ2-3	TRBV12-5	-	CASGLGTADTQYF	TGTGCTAGTGGTTTGGGGACAGCAGATACGCAGTATTTT
once	TRBJ2-7	TRBV6-2/TRBV6-3	TRBD2	CASSRGSGRGEQYF	TGTGCCAGCAGTCGGGGTAGCGGGAGAGGCGAGCAGTACTTC
few	TRBJ1-5	TRBV24-1	-	CATSEGGNQPQHF	TGTGCCACCAGTGAAGGGGGAAATCAGCCCCAGCATTTT
-	TRBJ2-7	TRBV7-6	TRBD2	CASSLGAGGSYEQYF	TGTGCCAGCAGCTTAGGTGCGGGAGGTTCCTACGAGCAGTACTTC
-	TRBJ2-7	TRBV5-8	TRBD2	CASSLKAVAGAHEQYF	TGTGCCAGCAGCTTGAAGGCGGTAGCGGGAGCTCACGAGCAGTACTTC
-	TRBJ1-2	TRBV6-5	-	CASSLFPGNYGYTF	TGTGCCAGCAGTTTGTTCCCAGGGAACTATGGCTACACCTTC
-	TRBJ2-7	TRBV30	TRBD2	CAWSLAGGYEQYF	TGTGCCTGGAGTTTAGCGGGAGGGTACGAGCAGTACTTC
-	TRBJ1-5	TRBV27	TRBD1	CASSLSSRGLGQPQHF	TGTGCCAGCAGTTTATCGAGCAGGGGGCTAGGACAGCCCCAGCATTTT
-	TRBJ2-7	TRBV6-5	-	CASSQGSYEQYF	TGTGCCAGCTCACAGGGTTCCTACGAGCAGTACTTC
-	TRBJ1-1	TRBV3-1/TRBV3-2	-	CASSLPGLGHFF	TGTGCCAGCAGCCTCCCGGGTCTAGGACACTTCTTT
-	TRBJ2-5	TRBV5-1	TRBD2	CASSIGVSGGETQYF	TGCGCCAGCAGCATAGGTGTAAGCGGGGGAGAGACCCAGTACTTC
-	TRBJ2-3	TRBV6-2/TRBV6-3	TRBD2	CASSYGGGPSTDTQYF	TGTGCCAGCAGTTACGGCGGGGGTCCTTCCACAGATACGCAGTATTTT
-	TRBJ2-7	TRBV29-1	-	CSVEDRQRIPPFAGEQYF	TGCAGCGTTGAAGATCGGCAGCGCATCCCACCCTTTGCTGGAGAGCAGTACTTC
-	TRBJ2-5	TRBV6-5	-	CASSPGAATQYF	TGTGCCAGCAGCCCGGGAGCGGCGACCCAGTACTTC
-	TRBJ2-2	TRBV7-7	TRBD1	CASSPGQANTGELFF	TGTGCCAGCAGCCCGGGACAGGCGAACACCGGGGAGCTGTTTTTT
-	TRBJ2-7	TRBV6-2/TRBV6-3	TRBD1	CASSPGGTGPDEQYF	TGTGCCAGCAGCCCCGGGGGGACAGGGCCGGACGAGCAGTACTTC
-	TRBJ2-7	TRBV18	-	CASSPRQGLYF	TGTGCCAGCTCACCAAGGCAGGGCTTGTACTTC
once	TRBJ1-2	TRBV2	TRBD1	CASRRGTADGYTF	TGTGCCAGCAGGAGGGGGACAGCGGATGGCTACACCTTC
-	TRBJ2-1	TRBV5-3	TRBD2	CARSRTSGRNEQFF	TGTGCCAGAAGCAGGACTAGCGGGAGAAATGAGCAGTTCTTC
-	TRBJ2-7	TRBV5-1	TRBD1	CASRGQADSYEQYF	TGCGCCAGCAGGGGACAGGCTGATTCCTACGAGCAGTACTTC
-	TRBJ1-2	TRBV29-1	-	CSVEDPTGSRGYTF	TGCAGCGTTGAAGATCCCACAGGATCCCGCGGCTACACCTTC
-	TRBJ2-1	TRBV7-6	TRBD2	CASSLSGRNEQFF	TGTGCCAGCAGCCTGAGCGGGAGGAATGAGCAGTTCTTC
-	TRBJ2-1	TRBV11-3	-	CASSLMRNEQFF	TGTGCCAGCAGCTTAATGCGGAATGAGCAGTTCTTC
-	TRBJ2-5	TRBV5-3	-	CATPSGSQETQYF	TGTGCCACTCCGTCAGGATCCCAAGAGACCCAGTACTTC
-	TRBJ2-1	TRBV5-1	-	CASSPRDIHNEQFF	TGCGCCAGCAGCCCACGGGACATTCACAATGAGCAGTTCTTC
-	TRBJ2-7	TRBV10-3	-	CAISTGPPYEQYF	TGTGCCATCAGTACAGGGCCCCCCTACGAGCAGTACTTC
-	TRBJ2-1	TRBV7-3	-	CASSLSPGVDEQFF	TGTGCCAGCAGCTTAAGTCCGGGAGTGGATGAGCAGTTCTTC
-	TRBJ2-2	TRBV4-3	-	CASSQVVPREGVNTGELFF	TGCGCCAGCAGCCAAGTCGTGCCAAGAGAGGGTGTTAACACCGGGGAGCTGTTTTTT
-	TRBJ2-6	TRBV9	TRBD1	CASSSVGTGGASVGANVLTF	TGTGCCAGCAGCTCCGTCGGGACAGGGGGCGCATCGGTCGGGGCCAACGTCCTGACTTTC
-	TRBJ2-7	TRBV7-9	TRBD2	CASSFAGGGEQYF	TGTGCCAGCAGCTTTGCGGGGGGAGGCGAGCAGTACTTC
-	TRBJ1-4	TRBV19	-	CASSIGGRKLFF	TGTGCCAGTAGTATAGGGGGGCGAAAACTGTTTTTT
-	TRBJ1-2	TRBV2	-	CASSEDRRYGYTF	TGTGCCAGCAGTGAAGACAGGCGCTATGGCTACACCTTC
-	TRBJ2-1	TRBV7-2	TRBD2	CASSIMTSGLYNEQFF	TGTGCCAGCAGCATAATGACTAGCGGATTATACAATGAGCAGTTCTTC
-	TRBJ2-7	TRBV9	-	CASSPSESYEQYF	TGTGCCAGCAGCCCGTCCGAGTCCTACGAGCAGTACTTC
-	TRBJ2-1	TRBV9	-	CASSVAGSAVEQFF	TGTGCCAGCAGCGTCGCCGGCTCGGCGGTTGAGCAGTTCTTC
-	TRBJ2-7	TRBV3-1/TRBV3-2	-	CASSLKRFSYEQYF	TGTGCCAGCAGCCTAAAGCGGTTCTCCTACGAGCAGTACTTC
many	TRBJ1-2	TRBV5-8	TRBD1	CASSLRTGGAFDGYTF	TGTGCCAGCAGCTTACGGACAGGGGGCGCGTTCGATGGCTACACCTTC
-	TRBJ1-1	TRBV3-1/TRBV3-2	TRBD1	CASSQVFAGGITEAFF	TGTGCCAGCAGCCAAGTCTTTGCAGGGGGCATAACTGAAGCTTTCTTT
-	TRBJ2-7	TRBV18	-	CASSPAGDEQYF	TGTGCCAGCTCACCAGCCGGGGACGAGCAGTACTTC
once	TRBJ1-2	TRBV29-1	-	CSARGSEYGYTF	TGCAGCGCCAGAGGGTCAGAATATGGCTACACCTTC
-	TRBJ2-5	TRBV28	TRBD1	CASSLIYKAGGAGETQYF	TGTGCCAGCAGTTTGATTTATAAGGCAGGGGGCGCGGGAGAGACCCAGTACTTC
-	TRBJ1-2	TRBV30	TRBD1	CAWSGTGVDGYTF	TGTGCCTGGAGTGGGACAGGGGTAGATGGCTACACCTTC
-	TRBJ2-7	TRBV12-5	-	CASSGYEQYF	TGTGCTAGTAGCGGCTACGAGCAGTACTTC
-	TRBJ1-1	TRBV5-1	-	CASRLGGTKNTEAFF	TGCGCCAGCAGATTGGGAGGTACTAAGAACACTGAAGCTTTCTTT